The 21 T cell receptor beta chains presented below share a single source sample, sequenced in a study of T cell repertoires in cytomegalovirus infection. TCRdb reanalysed the reads using MiXCR and keeps one entry per CDR3 protein. The sample contains 370,000 or so distinct CDR3 sequences, about 34% of which appear only once. These receptors are not linked to any known antigen. Specimen: cultured PBMCs, collected from culture after CMV antigen stimulation. These receptors all stem from a human donor in good health (CMV status not recorded). Some clones in this sample may be carry-over from other donors' samples.

This clonotype has more than one count but fewer than ten. The V gene is TRBV5-4, the J gene TRBJ2-3; TRBD2 matches 14 bases. CDR3 length equals 17 residues. Germline V gene sequence: CDR1 SGHNT, CDR2 YYREEE (reference sequence). After removal of 2 bases from V and 2 bases from J, the junction contained 4 bases not matched to a gene. DNA for the CDR3: TGTGCCAGCAGCTTCCGACTAGCGGGAGGGAACACAGATACGCAGTATTTT. Its protein is CASSFRLAGGNTDTQYF.

This clonotype showed up just a few times. This may be a read error: a much more frequent sequence differs by one nucleotide. The V call is TRBV7-9, the J call TRBJ2-3; no definite D call. The CDR3 length is 13 residues. V was pared by 1 base and J by 4 bases, with 6 bases between. Germline V gene lookup returns CDR1 SEHNR and CDR2 FQNEAQ (reference sequence). The CDR3 here is CASSLGIADTQYF. The CDR3 DNA reads TGTGCCAGCAGCTTAGGAATAGCAGATACGCAGTATTTT.

This clonotype has a single count. V is TRBV12-3 or TRBV12-4 and J is TRBJ1-3; weak D call: TRBD1 (5 bases). This CDR3 spans 17 amino acids. V was pared by 5 bases and J by 0 bases, with 17 bases between. The CDR3: CASSGGVATYSGNTIYF. CDR3 sequence (DNA): TGTGCCAGCAGTGGGGGTGTGGCCACATACTCTGGAAACACCATATATTTT.

The chain has TRBV3-1 and TRBJ2-3, with 11 positions matching TRBD2. The CDR3 runs 16 residues. Germline lookup yields CDR1 LGHDT and CDR2 YNNKEL (reference sequence). Trimming cost V 2 bases and J 2 bases; bases outside gene matches: 3. CDR3 sequence: CASSQWTSGSTDTQYF. The CDR3 DNA reads as TGTGCCAGCAGCCAATGGACTAGCGGGTCCACAGATACGCAGTATTTT.

This clonotype occurred a few times. The chain couples TRBV12-3 or TRBV12-4 to TRBJ2-3; the match to TRBD1 covers 9 bases. The CDR3 sequence is 15 residues long. J lost 4 bases, V lost 7 bases, and 9 bases had no gene match. The CDR3 region is CASTRTGQGSDTQYF. For the CDR3, the DNA is TGTGCCAGCACTAGGACCGGACAGGGGTCAGATACGCAGTATTTT.

This clonotype was seen a few times. This chain links TRBV5-1 with TRBJ2-1, with 8 bases that match TRBD2. CDR3 length: 18 residues. Trimming took 4 bases from V and 4 from J; bases not matched to a gene: 16. Germline CDR1 reads SGHRS; CDR2 reads YFSETQ. Here the CDR3 reads CASSIRGGGRPPYNEQFF. The CDR3 DNA follows: TGCGCCAGCAGCATACGGGGGGGCGGGAGGCCCCCTTACAATGAGCAGTTCTTC.

This clonotype was counted a few times. V is TRBV19 and J is TRBJ1-3, with a possible D match to TRBD1 (6 bases). V was cut by 5 bases and J by 0 bases, with 23 bases left in between. The CDR3 length is 19 residues. CDR1 and CDR2 (germline): LNHDA, SQIVND (reference sequence). CDR3 nucleotide sequence: TGTGCCAGTAGTTCGGACAGAGTATTAGGGAGCAACTCTGGAAACACCATATATTTT. It translates to CASSSDRVLGSNSGNTIYF.

The chain has TRBV4-1 and TRBJ2-7, with D tentatively TRBD1 (5 bases). Trimming shortened V by 4 bases and J by 0 bases, and 10 bases separated the two germline ends. This CDR3 comprises 14 residues. Germline CDR1 MGHRA, CDR2 YSYEKL. The CDR3 DNA is TGCGCCAGCAGCCTAGGACACAGCTCCTACGAGCAGTACTTC. Translating gives CASSLGHSSYEQYF.

This clonotype was observed a few times. The V and J genes are TRBV27 and TRBJ2-7; 15 positions match TRBD2. The CDR3 is 18 residues long. The junction had 13 bases not matched to a gene; V was cut back by 8 bases and J by 2 bases. CDR1 and CDR2 (germline): MNHEY, SMNVEV (reference sequence). CDR3 in DNA: TGTGCCAGCTGGCCCTTGTTTGGACTAGCGGGAGGGCCCTACGAGCAGTACTTC. Its translation: CASWPLFGLAGGPYEQYF.

Regarding this clonotype: This clone may be a read error of a much larger clone one base away. This chain uses TRBV7-2 with TRBJ2-3; perhaps TRBD1 as D (5 bases). The CDR3 covers 14 residues. Trimming stripped 7 bases from V and 5 bases from J, with 16 bases between. The germline gives CDR1 SGHTA, CDR2 FQGNSA. CDR3 bases: TGTACCAGCACTTTAGGGGTGTCGGGAGATACGCAGTATTTT. It specifies CTSTLGVSGDTQYF.

The V call is TRBV12-3 or TRBV12-4, the J call TRBJ2-7, with D maybe TRBD1 (6 bases). This CDR3 has 15 residues. Trimming removed 3 bases at V and 1 base at J, with 13 bases between. The CDR3 protein is CASSLLGTTSYEQYF. CDR3 in DNA: TGTGCCAGCAGTTTGTTAGGGACAACTTCCTACGAGCAGTACTTC.

In its sample, this clonotype was seen a few times. CDR3 region: CASTNIFVVLSPGRKNTGELFF. The CDR3 coding sequence is TGTGCCAGCACTAATATCTTCGTCGTTTTGTCTCCGGGACGGAAGAACACCGGGGAGCTGTTTTTT. This chain uses TRBV12-3 or TRBV12-4 with TRBJ2-2, with D possibly being TRBD1 or TRBD2 (5 bases each). Trimming pared 7 bases from V and 1 base from J, leaving 34 bases between. The CDR3 spans 22 residues.

This clonotype was counted at least ten times. The J gene is TRBJ2-3, the V gene TRBV6-2 or TRBV6-3; TRBD1 matches at 9 bases. With 6 bases clipped from V and 5 bases from J, the junction kept 9 bases outside the gene matches. Germline CDR1 MNHEY, CDR2 SVGEGT. This CDR3 is 15 amino acids long. The CDR3 loop is CASRERGQGRDTQYF. The CDR3 bases are TGTGCCAGCAGAGAAAGGGGACAGGGACGAGATACGCAGTATTTT.

The J gene is TRBJ1-1, the V gene TRBV27; D is undetermined. Trimming stripped 5 bases from V and 4 bases from J, with 17 bases between. This CDR3 is 15 amino acids long. Germline CDR1 and CDR2: MNHEY and SMNVEV (reference sequence). This CDR3 is CASSPVDSTGTEAFF. Written as DNA, the CDR3 is TGTGCCAGCAGTCCCGTCGACTCCACGGGCACTGAAGCTTTCTTT.

V gene TRBV7-2 combines with J gene TRBJ2-2, with D hard to call. Per germline, CDR1 SGHTA and CDR2 FQGNSA. This CDR3 has 14 residues. V lost 2 bases and J 7 bases, leaving 11 bases between the germline ends. The CDR3 sequence is CASSLSDSYGELFF. CDR3 bases: TGTGCCAGCAGCTTAAGTGACTCTTACGGGGAGCTGTTTTTT.

The rearrangement joins TRBV27 to TRBJ2-5, with D maybe TRBD2 (5 bases). The CDR3 covers 14 residues. Trimming shortened V by 0 bases and J by 5 bases, and 10 bases separated the two germline ends. Per the germline V gene, CDR1 is MNHEY and CDR2 is SMNVEV (reference sequence). CDR3 bases: TGTGCCAGCAGTTTATCCGGGGTGGGGGAGACCCAGTACTTC. Residues: CASSLSGVGETQYF.

V usage is TRBV5-1 and J usage is TRBJ2-5, with D perhaps being TRBD1 or TRBD2 (5 bases each). V was pared by 4 bases and J by 4 bases, with 8 bases between. The CDR3 is 12 residues long. Germline lookup yields CDR1 SGHRS and CDR2 YFSETQ. The CDR3 loop is CASSPGTETQYF. The CDR3 DNA reads as TGCGCCAGCAGCCCCGGGACAGAGACCCAGTACTTC.

The rearrangement links TRBV7-2 to TRBJ2-3; TRBD1 is a possible D gene (5 bases). Germline V CDR1 and CDR2: SGHTA, FQGNSA. The CDR3 covers 12 residues. This CDR3 reads CAEGLRADTQYF. The CDR3 DNA reads as TGTGCAGAAGGGCTCAGGGCAGATACGCAGTATTTT.

The chain recombines TRBV10-3 with TRBJ1-1, with no clear D. The V end was cut by 4 bases, the J end by 4 bases, with 10 bases between. Germline V gene sequence: CDR1 ENHRY, CDR2 SYGVKD. This CDR3 spans 13 amino acids. The CDR3 region has the DNA TGTGCCATCAGTGTCGACGGGGTCACTGAAGCTTTCTTT. Residues: CAISVDGVTEAFF.

There are a few counts of this clonotype. The rearrangement links TRBV15 to TRBJ2-1; 10 bases match TRBD2. Germline CDR1 LNHNV, CDR2 YYDKDF (reference sequence). There are 15 residues in the CDR3. The junction had 4 bases not matched to a gene; V was cut back by 0 bases and J by 8 bases. CDR3 nucleotides: TGTGCCACCAGCAGAGAGGCTAGCGGGAGTGATGAGCAGTTCTTC. Translating it yields CATSREASGSDEQFF.

The chain uses TRBV7-2 and TRBJ2-7; unclear D gene. CDR1 and CDR2 from the germline V gene are SGHTA and FQGNSA. V gave up 5 bases and J gave up 5 bases, with 13 bases separating them. This CDR3 region has 13 residues. The CDR3 reads CASSEPNRDEQYV. The CDR3 DNA is TGTGCCAGCAGCGAGCCGAACCGGGACGAGCAGTACGTC.